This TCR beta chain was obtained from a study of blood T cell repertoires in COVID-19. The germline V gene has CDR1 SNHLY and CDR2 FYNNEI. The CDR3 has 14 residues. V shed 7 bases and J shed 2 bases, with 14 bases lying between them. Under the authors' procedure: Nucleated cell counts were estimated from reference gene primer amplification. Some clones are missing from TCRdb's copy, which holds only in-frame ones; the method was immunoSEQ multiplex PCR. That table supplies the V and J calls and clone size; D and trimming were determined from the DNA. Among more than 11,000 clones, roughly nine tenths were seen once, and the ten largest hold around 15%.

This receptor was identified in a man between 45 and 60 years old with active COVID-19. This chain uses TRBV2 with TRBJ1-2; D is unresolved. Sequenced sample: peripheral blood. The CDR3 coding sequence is TGTGCCAGCACTTCCCTGGGCACAAACTATGGCTACACCTTC. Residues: CASTSLGTNYGYTF.